The T cell receptor (beta chain) described here comes from a study of lymphopenia after photon versus proton radiotherapy. This table comes from immunoSEQ multiplex PCR, and its TCRdb copy is limited to in-frame clones, with some not included. Of 70,000 or so clones in the sample, more than 75% were seen once. The CDR3 totals 12 residues. Trimming stripped 5 bases from V and 5 bases from J, with 8 bases between. The germline CDR1 and CDR2 sequences are SGHTA and FQGTGA. The specimen comprised peripheral blood, sampled from a patient treated with photon-based radiotherapy. The chain combines TRBV7-3 with TRBJ2-3; tentative D call: TRBD1 (6 bases). This clonotype was obtained from a woman between 65 and 79 years old with pancreatic cancer. The CDR3 sequence is CASSPQGDTQYF. The CDR3 DNA follows: TGTGCCAGCAGCCCACAGGGAGATACGCAGTATTTT. The full variable domain, rest sourced from reference TRBV7-3 and TRBJ2-3, is GAGVSQTPSNKVTEKGKYVELRCDPISGHTALYWYRQSLGQGPEFLIYFQGTGAADDSGLPNDRFFAVRPEGSVSTLKIQRTERGDSAVYLCASSPQGDTQYFGPGTRLTVL.